These T cell receptor beta chains were read from a single sample in a study of blood T cell repertoires in COVID-19. The protocol was immunoSEQ multiplex PCR, while the TCRdb copy is restricted to in-frame clones and leaves out a portion. The data contain 300,000 to 400,000 clones, 87% of them singletons. The sample taken for sequencing was peripheral blood. Source of these receptors: a woman aged 45-65 years with COVID-19, enrolled during active disease. The CDR3 runs from the conserved cysteine through the conserved F or W. The D gene is left open where the match is weak. Clone size appears in some rows only: once, few, many, or a class for an expanded clone.

v_gene: TRBV28
abundance: once
d_gene: TRBD1
j_gene: TRBJ1-4
CDR3nt: TGTGCCAGCAGCCCGCCTCCGGGACAGGGTAGTGAAAAACTGTTTTTT
CDR3aa: CASSPPPGQGSEKLFF

v_gene: TRBV24-1
abundance: -
d_gene: -
j_gene: TRBJ2-1
CDR3nt: TGTGCCACCAGTGGGGGGCCGGGTAGGAATGAGCAGTTCTTC
CDR3aa: CATSGGPGRNEQFF

v_gene: TRBV18
abundance: -
d_gene: TRBD2
j_gene: TRBJ2-7
CDR3nt: TGTGCCAGCTCACCACCGACTAGCGGGTACGAGCAGTACTTC
CDR3aa: CASSPPTSGYEQYF

v_gene: TRBV18
abundance: -
d_gene: TRBD2
j_gene: TRBJ2-1
CDR3nt: TGTGCCAGCTCACGGGGCCGGGAGGGCTACAATGAGCAGTTCTTC
CDR3aa: CASSRGREGYNEQFF

v_gene: TRBV28
abundance: -
d_gene: -
j_gene: TRBJ1-1
CDR3nt: TGTGCCAGCAGTCCCCCCGGGGGGGTCGGCACTGAAGCTTTCTTT
CDR3aa: CASSPPGGVGTEAFF

v_gene: TRBV7-8
abundance: -
d_gene: -
j_gene: TRBJ2-2
CDR3nt: TGTGCCAGCAGCTTAGTACAGGGCTCCGGGGAGCTGTTTTTT
CDR3aa: CASSLVQGSGELFF

v_gene: TRBV11-3
abundance: -
d_gene: -
j_gene: TRBJ2-1
CDR3nt: TGTGCCAGCAGCTTATTTGCGGAAAGACCTAACAATGAGCAGTTCTTC
CDR3aa: CASSLFAERPNNEQFF

v_gene: TRBV9
abundance: -
d_gene: TRBD2
j_gene: TRBJ2-1
CDR3nt: TGTGCCAGCAGCGGATGGGGGACTAGCACGTACAATGAGCAGTTCTTC
CDR3aa: CASSGWGTSTYNEQFF

v_gene: TRBV3-1/TRBV3-2
abundance: -
d_gene: TRBD2
j_gene: TRBJ2-1
CDR3nt: TGTGCCAGCAGTCCTTCCGGGACTAGCGGTCATGAGCAGTTCTTC
CDR3aa: CASSPSGTSGHEQFF

v_gene: TRBV28
abundance: -
d_gene: TRBD1
j_gene: TRBJ2-7
CDR3nt: TGTGCCAGCAGTTTCCCCTCCGGACAGGGTATTTTCTACGAGCAGTACTTC
CDR3aa: CASSFPSGQGIFYEQYF

v_gene: TRBV29-1
abundance: -
d_gene: -
j_gene: TRBJ2-5
CDR3nt: TGCAGCGTGGCGGCAACGGGCCAGTACTTC
CDR3aa: CSVAATGQYF

v_gene: TRBV5-6
abundance: -
d_gene: -
j_gene: TRBJ2-5
CDR3nt: TGTGCCAGCAGCTTGGTGGGGCGGGACTTGGAGACCCAGTACTTC
CDR3aa: CASSLVGRDLETQYF

v_gene: TRBV7-2
abundance: -
d_gene: TRBD2
j_gene: TRBJ2-7
CDR3nt: TGTGCCAGCGCCCCAAGACTAGCGGGAGAAGGCAGCCGCTACGAGCAGTACTTC
CDR3aa: CASAPRLAGEGSRYEQYF

v_gene: TRBV6-5
abundance: -
d_gene: -
j_gene: TRBJ2-1
CDR3nt: TGTGCCAGCAGCCGTGGGAGTGGGTCCTACAATGAGCAGTTCTTC
CDR3aa: CASSRGSGSYNEQFF

v_gene: TRBV19
abundance: -
d_gene: TRBD2
j_gene: TRBJ2-1
CDR3nt: TGTGCCAGTAGTATAGGGCTAGCGGGAGGCTCCTACAATGAGCAGTTCTTC
CDR3aa: CASSIGLAGGSYNEQFF

v_gene: TRBV7-7
abundance: -
d_gene: TRBD2
j_gene: TRBJ2-3
CDR3nt: TGTGCTAGCAGCTTTGGACTAGCTTCAGATACGCAGTATTTT
CDR3aa: CASSFGLASDTQYF

v_gene: TRBV5-1
abundance: -
d_gene: -
j_gene: TRBJ2-3
CDR3nt: TGCGCCAGCAGGCAGAGGGACACAGATACGCAGTATTTT
CDR3aa: CASRQRDTDTQYF

v_gene: TRBV24-1
abundance: -
d_gene: -
j_gene: TRBJ2-2
CDR3nt: TGTGCCACCCGACGGGGTCACACCGGGGAGCTGTTTTTT
CDR3aa: CATRRGHTGELFF

v_gene: TRBV6-5
abundance: -
d_gene: -
j_gene: TRBJ1-1
CDR3nt: TGTGCCACAAGGGACTTTGTGACATGGGAAGCTTTCTTT
CDR3aa: CATRDFVTWEAFF

v_gene: TRBV5-1
abundance: -
d_gene: TRBD1
j_gene: TRBJ1-1
CDR3nt: TGCGCCAGCAGCTTAAAGACAGGGAAGATTACTGAAGCTTTCTTT
CDR3aa: CASSLKTGKITEAFF

v_gene: TRBV20-1
abundance: -
d_gene: -
j_gene: TRBJ1-2
CDR3nt: TGCAGTGCTAGATACGGACAATTCTACACCTTC
CDR3aa: CSARYGQFYTF

v_gene: TRBV11-2
abundance: once
d_gene: -
j_gene: TRBJ2-7
CDR3nt: TGTGCCAGCAGCTCCGTGGCTAGCACCTACGAGCAGTACTTC
CDR3aa: CASSSVASTYEQYF

v_gene: TRBV11-2
abundance: -
d_gene: TRBD1
j_gene: TRBJ1-1
CDR3nt: TGTGCCAGCAGCTTACAGGGGGCGCGGACTGAAGCTTTCTTT
CDR3aa: CASSLQGARTEAFF

v_gene: TRBV30
abundance: -
d_gene: -
j_gene: TRBJ1-5
CDR3nt: TGTGCCTGGAGTGTCGAGAGCCGACAGCCCCAGCATTTT
CDR3aa: CAWSVESRQPQHF

v_gene: TRBV27
abundance: -
d_gene: -
j_gene: TRBJ1-2
CDR3nt: TGTGCCAGCAGTCGGAGTACAGGGATTGCCTATGGCTACACCTTC
CDR3aa: CASSRSTGIAYGYTF

v_gene: TRBV27
abundance: -
d_gene: -
j_gene: TRBJ1-1
CDR3nt: TGTGCCAGCAGTTTATCGTCGGTCAGGGGCGGAGTTGGGACTGAAGCTTTCTTT
CDR3aa: CASSLSSVRGGVGTEAFF

v_gene: TRBV4-1
abundance: -
d_gene: TRBD2
j_gene: TRBJ2-7
CDR3nt: TGCGCCAGCAGCCGCCAAGAAGGGTCTAGCGGGAATGTGAGATCCTACGAGCAGTACTTC
CDR3aa: CASSRQEGSSGNVRSYEQYF

v_gene: TRBV3-1/TRBV3-2
abundance: -
d_gene: TRBD1
j_gene: TRBJ2-5
CDR3nt: TGTGCCAGCAGCTTCAACCAGGGGGCCGGGGAGACCCAGTACTTC
CDR3aa: CASSFNQGAGETQYF

v_gene: TRBV5-4
abundance: -
d_gene: -
j_gene: TRBJ2-7
CDR3nt: TGTGCCAGCAGCCTACGACCCGGGACATTATACGAGCAGTACTTC
CDR3aa: CASSLRPGTLYEQYF

v_gene: TRBV7-9
abundance: -
d_gene: -
j_gene: TRBJ1-3
CDR3nt: TGTGCCAGCAAATCTTGGTTCGAGGATTTGAGCTCTGGAAACACCATATATTTT
CDR3aa: CASKSWFEDLSSGNTIYF

v_gene: TRBV18
abundance: once
d_gene: TRBD1
j_gene: TRBJ1-1
CDR3nt: TGTGCCAGCTCACCACCCGGCAGGGGGCCATCGTATCTGAACACTGAAGCTTTCTTT
CDR3aa: CASSPPGRGPSYLNTEAFF

v_gene: TRBV9
abundance: -
d_gene: TRBD2
j_gene: TRBJ2-2
CDR3nt: TGTGCCAGCAGCCCCCCACGCGGGAGGGCGAACGGGGAGCTGTTTTTT
CDR3aa: CASSPPRGRANGELFF

v_gene: TRBV18
abundance: -
d_gene: TRBD2
j_gene: TRBJ2-1
CDR3nt: TGTGCCGGATCGGGACTAGCGGGAGACGGTGAGCAGTTCTTC
CDR3aa: CAGSGLAGDGEQFF

v_gene: TRBV6-5
abundance: -
d_gene: -
j_gene: TRBJ2-3
CDR3nt: TGTGCCAGCAGTTACACGGGGGTTGGGCCAGATACGCAGTATTTT
CDR3aa: CASSYTGVGPDTQYF

v_gene: TRBV3-1/TRBV3-2
abundance: -
d_gene: -
j_gene: TRBJ1-2
CDR3nt: TGTGCCAGCAGCCAAGATTACACAGATACAAACTATGGCTACACCTTC
CDR3aa: CASSQDYTDTNYGYTF

v_gene: TRBV6-5
abundance: -
d_gene: TRBD1
j_gene: TRBJ1-2
CDR3nt: TGTGCCAGCAGCCCCGACAGGGGCTATGGCTACACCTTC
CDR3aa: CASSPDRGYGYTF

v_gene: TRBV6-5
abundance: once
d_gene: -
j_gene: TRBJ2-3
CDR3nt: TGTGCCAGCAGCCCCCCGGGTGATACGCAGTATTTT
CDR3aa: CASSPPGDTQYF

v_gene: TRBV2
abundance: -
d_gene: -
j_gene: TRBJ2-7
CDR3nt: TGTGCCAGCAGTTACAATACAGGGGAGCAGTACTTC
CDR3aa: CASSYNTGEQYF

v_gene: TRBV5-1
abundance: -
d_gene: -
j_gene: TRBJ1-4
CDR3nt: TGCGCCAGCAGCTTGGCCGGATCGGGGGGAAGCGGTGAAAAACTGTTTTTT
CDR3aa: CASSLAGSGGSGEKLFF

v_gene: TRBV7-6
abundance: once
d_gene: TRBD2
j_gene: TRBJ2-1
CDR3nt: TGTGCCAGCAGCTTAGAACTAGCGGGACCCTACAATGAGCAGTTCTTC
CDR3aa: CASSLELAGPYNEQFF

v_gene: TRBV19
abundance: -
d_gene: TRBD2
j_gene: TRBJ2-1
CDR3nt: TGTGCCACCCACCCCAACCGGGGGGGGTACAATGAGCAGTTCTTC
CDR3aa: CATHPNRGGYNEQFF

v_gene: TRBV19
abundance: -
d_gene: TRBD1
j_gene: TRBJ1-1
CDR3nt: TGTGCCAGTAGTTCCCAGGAGACAGGGCGGACTGAAGCTTTCTTT
CDR3aa: CASSSQETGRTEAFF